The 13 T cell receptor beta chains below were found in one sample sequenced in a study of blood T cell repertoires in COVID-19. Only in-frame clones appear in the TCRdb table, and some are missing; sequencing was by immunoSEQ multiplex PCR. The sample records some 150,000 clones, less than 90% being singletons. Material: peripheral blood. The origin of the receptors is a human donor in a cohort sampled during active COVID-19.

This chain uses TRBV7-2 with TRBJ1-5; D remains ambiguous. The CDR3 contains 15 residues. From germline, CDR1 is SGHTA and CDR2 FQGNSA. V was clipped by 3 bases and J by 6 bases, with 15 bases between them. The CDR3 DNA reads as TGTGCCAGCAGCTTGGACGACGGGAGATCTCAGCCCCAGCATTTT. Protein: CASSLDDGRSQPQHF.

The chain employs TRBV18 and TRBJ1-2; the match to TRBD1 covers 7 bases. The V gene end was trimmed by 3 bases and the J gene end by 0 bases; junction bases not matched to a gene: 10. Germline-derived CDR1 and CDR2 are KGHSH and LQKENI. The CDR3 sequence is 17 residues long. CDR3 sequence: CASSPGRTGDTNYGYTF. The CDR3 nucleotides are TGTGCCAGCTCACCGGGCCGGACAGGAGATACTAACTATGGCTACACCTTC.

The chain recombines TRBV18 with TRBJ1-4, with TRBD1 identical over 8 bases. Per germline, CDR1 KGHSH and CDR2 LQKENI. CDR3 length: 15 residues. J was trimmed by 7 bases and V by 3 bases; bases with no gene match: 7. The chain's CDR3 is CASSPQQGAGEKLFF. Here the CDR3 DNA reads TGTGCCAGCTCACCCCAGCAGGGGGCGGGTGAAAAACTGTTTTTT.

This clone was recorded a few times. This CDR3 is CASSYGAVTPEFF. CDR3 coding DNA: TGTGCCAGCAGTTACGGGGCTGTTACGCCGGAGTTCTTC. The chain carries TRBV6-2 or TRBV6-3 and TRBJ2-1; tentatively, D is TRBD1 (5 bases). V lost 2 bases to trimming and J lost 14 bases, with 16 bases between them. CDR3 length: 13 amino acids. Germline loops: CDR1 MNHEY, CDR2 SVGEGT.

The chain employs TRBV5-5 and TRBJ1-6, with 8 bases matching TRBD1. CDR1 is SGHKS and CDR2 is YYEKEE in the germline V gene (reference sequence). V lost 4 bases and J lost 9; bases outside the gene matches: 9. The CDR3 has 15 residues. CDR3 sequence: CASSRTGGALSPLHF. The CDR3 bases are TGTGCCAGCAGCCGAACAGGGGGAGCTCTTTCACCCCTCCACTTT.

The chain uses TRBV9 and TRBJ1-1, with 7 bases identical to TRBD1. CDR3 size: 15 residues. Trimming cost V 2 bases and J 4 bases; bases outside gene matches: 8. Germline V gene lookup returns CDR1 SGDLS and CDR2 YYNGEE. CDR3 DNA sequence: TGTGCCAGCAGCGTCCAGGGGGGTTCGGTCACTGAAGCTTTCTTT. As protein: CASSVQGGSVTEAFF.

This chain uses TRBV3-1 (or the pseudogene TRBV3-2) with TRBJ2-5, with 12 bases aligning to TRBD2. The trim removed 3 bases at V and 2 bases at J, leaving 4 bases unmatched. Germline assignment: CDR1 LGHDT and CDR2 YNNKEL (reference sequence). CDR3 length equals 16 residues. CDR3 coding DNA: TGTGCCAGCAGCCATAGGACTAGCGGGGAGCAAGAGACCCAGTACTTC. It specifies CASSHRTSGEQETQYF.

The genes are TRBV3-1 (or the pseudogene TRBV3-2) and TRBJ2-5; 9 positions agree with TRBD1. V was pared by 4 bases and J by 5 bases, with 8 bases of the junction left unmatched. Germline V gives CDR1 LGHDT, CDR2 YNNKEL (reference sequence). CDR3 length: 15 amino acids. CDR3 in amino acids: CASSPYRGPSETQYF. CDR3 sequence (DNA): TGTGCCAGCAGCCCCTACAGGGGGCCATCGGAGACCCAGTACTTC.

The V and J genes are TRBV28 and TRBJ2-7, with D possibly matching TRBD2 (5 bases). The germline V gene has CDR1 MDHEN and CDR2 SYDVKM. This CDR3 is 12 amino acids long. V dropped 11 bases and J dropped 2 bases, with 13 bases sitting between them. CDR3 sequence: CASREKPYEQYF. CDR3 bases: TGTGCCTCCCGGGAAAAGCCCTACGAGCAGTACTTC.

This clone turned up a few times. The rearrangement joins TRBV7-3 to TRBJ1-1, with D uncertain. Trimming left V 2 bases short and J 4 bases short, with 11 bases between. Looked up from germline, CDR1 is SGHTA and CDR2 is FQGTGA. The CDR3 is 14 residues long. CDR3: CASSLQAAGTEAFF. The CDR3 DNA is TGTGCCAGCAGCTTACAGGCGGCGGGCACTGAAGCTTTCTTT.

The chain is built from TRBV6-1 and TRBJ2-1; TRBD2 matches 9 bases. Germline V CDR1 and CDR2: MNHNS, SASEGT. The CDR3 is made up of 17 amino acids. V trimming: 2 bases; J trimming: 5 bases; junction bases outside the gene matches: 10. CDR3 bases: TGTGCCAGCAGTGAACCAGGCGCGGGGGGGCCCAACAATGAGCAGTTCTTC. This codes for CASSEPGAGGPNNEQFF.

The CDR3 region has the DNA TGTGCCAGTAGTATAGATCGGACAGGGTTTAGGGCCAAAAACATTCAGTACTTC. Translating it yields CASSIDRTGFRAKNIQYF. The gene calls are TRBV19 and TRBJ2-4; 8 bases are shared with TRBD1. The germline gives CDR1 LNHDA, CDR2 SQIVND (reference sequence). Trimming removed 0 bases from V and 1 base from J; junction bases left unmatched: 8. The CDR3 contains 18 residues.

The V and J genes are TRBV29-1 and TRBJ2-2, with TRBD1 matching over 7 bases. Trimming took 7 bases from V and 1 from J; bases not matched to a gene: 6. The CDR3 runs 14 residues. Germline loops: CDR1 SQVTM, CDR2 ANQGSEA. CDR3 sequence: CSAWTGQNTGELFF. As DNA, the CDR3 is TGCAGCGCTTGGACAGGCCAGAACACCGGGGAGCTGTTTTTT.